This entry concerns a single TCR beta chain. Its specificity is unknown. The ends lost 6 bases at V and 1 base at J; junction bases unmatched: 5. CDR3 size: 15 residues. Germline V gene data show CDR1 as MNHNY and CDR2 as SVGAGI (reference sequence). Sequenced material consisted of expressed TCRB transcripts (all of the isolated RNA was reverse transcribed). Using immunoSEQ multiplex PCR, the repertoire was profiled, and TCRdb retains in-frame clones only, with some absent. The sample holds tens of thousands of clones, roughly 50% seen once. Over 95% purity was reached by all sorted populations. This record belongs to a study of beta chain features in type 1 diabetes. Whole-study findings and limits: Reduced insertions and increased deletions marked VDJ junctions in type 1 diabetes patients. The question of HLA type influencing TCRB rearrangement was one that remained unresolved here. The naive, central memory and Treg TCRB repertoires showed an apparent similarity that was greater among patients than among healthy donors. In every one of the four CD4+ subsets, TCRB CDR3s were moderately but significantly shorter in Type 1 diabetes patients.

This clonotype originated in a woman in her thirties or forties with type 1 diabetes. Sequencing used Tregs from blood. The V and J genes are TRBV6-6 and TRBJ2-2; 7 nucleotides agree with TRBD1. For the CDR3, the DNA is TGTGCCAGCAGGCCGGGACAGATGAACACCGGGGAGCTGTTTTTT. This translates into CASRPGQMNTGELFF.